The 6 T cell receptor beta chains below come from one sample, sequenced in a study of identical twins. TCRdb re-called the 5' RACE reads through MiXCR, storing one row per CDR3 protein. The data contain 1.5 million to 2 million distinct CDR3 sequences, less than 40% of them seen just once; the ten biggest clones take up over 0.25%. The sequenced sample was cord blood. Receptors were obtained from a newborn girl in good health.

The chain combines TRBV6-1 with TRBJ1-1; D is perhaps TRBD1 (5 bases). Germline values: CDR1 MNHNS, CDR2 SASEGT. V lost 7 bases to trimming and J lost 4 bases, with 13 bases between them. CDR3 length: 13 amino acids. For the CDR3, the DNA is TGTGCCAGCATCATGGGAGGGGCCACTGAAGCTTTCTTT. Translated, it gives CASIMGGATEAFF.

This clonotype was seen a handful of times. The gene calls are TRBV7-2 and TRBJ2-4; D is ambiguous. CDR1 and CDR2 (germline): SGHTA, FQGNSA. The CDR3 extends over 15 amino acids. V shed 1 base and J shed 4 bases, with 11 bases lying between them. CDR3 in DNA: TGTGCCAGCAGCTTAGATAGGAGCAGAAAAAACATTCAGTACTTC. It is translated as CASSLDRSRKNIQYF.

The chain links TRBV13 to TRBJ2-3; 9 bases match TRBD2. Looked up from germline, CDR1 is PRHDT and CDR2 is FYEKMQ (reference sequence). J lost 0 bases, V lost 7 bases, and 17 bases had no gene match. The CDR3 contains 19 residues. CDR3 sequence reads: CASTAKPGLAPTSTDTQYF. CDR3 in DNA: TGTGCCAGCACCGCTAAACCGGGACTAGCCCCTACTAGCACAGATACGCAGTATTTT.

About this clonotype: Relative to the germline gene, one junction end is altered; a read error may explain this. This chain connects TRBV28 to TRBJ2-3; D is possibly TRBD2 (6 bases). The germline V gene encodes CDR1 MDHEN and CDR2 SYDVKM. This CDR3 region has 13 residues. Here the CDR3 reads CASKRTNTGTQYF. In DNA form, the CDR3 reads TGTGCCAGCAAAAGGACTAACACAGGTACGCAGTATTTT.

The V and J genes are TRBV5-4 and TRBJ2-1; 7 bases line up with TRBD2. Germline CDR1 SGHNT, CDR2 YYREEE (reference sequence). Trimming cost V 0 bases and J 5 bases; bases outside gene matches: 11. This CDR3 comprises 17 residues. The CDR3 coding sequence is TGTGCCAGCAGCTTGGAACTTCAAGCGGGGACCCACAATGAGCAGTTCTTC. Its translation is CASSLELQAGTHNEQFF.

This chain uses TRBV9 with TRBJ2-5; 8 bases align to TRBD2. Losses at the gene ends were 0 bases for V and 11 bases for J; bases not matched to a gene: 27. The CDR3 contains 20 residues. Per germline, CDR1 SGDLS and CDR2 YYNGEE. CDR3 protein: CASSVGHRSLTSEINNEQYF. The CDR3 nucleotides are TGTGCCAGCAGCGTAGGTCACAGGTCCTTGACTAGCGAGATAAACAATGAGCAGTACTTC.